One sample yielded the 27 T cell receptor beta chains listed below, sequenced in a study of human T cells and chemical hapten exposure (dated by TCRdb to the early 2020s). The time point label, as the study defines it: pre-sensitization, week 0. The sample's treatment or condition, from its label and the paper: therapeutic diphenylcyclopropenone sensitization with weekly scalp DPC. Libraries were built with RACE. The sequencing machine was a NextSeq 500. TCRdb redid the processing of the public reads, applying fastp at Q25 and MiXCR, and retained in-frame beta chains. For every CDR3 protein sequence, its rows merge into one entry that carries the most common genes and DNA. This sample comprises around 200,000 distinct CDR3 sequences, 30% of them detected only once. The ten largest make up less than 3.5% of the sample. Here the sequenced sample was whole blood, taken in connection with sensitization to the hapten diphenylcyclopropenone (DPC). The source is a woman in her 30s with alopecia areata. Some clones in this sample may be carry-over from other donors' samples.

The chain links TRBV6-2 or TRBV6-3 to TRBJ1-2; maybe TRBD1 (5 bases). CDR1 and CDR2 (germline): MNHEY, SVGEGT. Trimming removed 5 bases from V and 2 bases from J, with 9 bases in between. The CDR3 sequence is 13 residues long. Here the CDR3 DNA reads TGTGCCAGCAGTCGACAGTCCAACTATGGCTACACCTTC. Encoded protein: CASSRQSNYGYTF.

This rearrangement joins TRBV9 to TRBJ2-6; the D gene could be TRBD1 or TRBD2 (5 bases each). Trimming left V 1 base short and J 0 bases short, with 11 bases between. In germline, CDR1 is SGDLS, CDR2 YYNGEE. The CDR3 has 17 amino acids. DNA for the CDR3: TGTGCCAGCAGCGTAACGGGACCCAGCTCTGGGGCCAACGTCCTGACTTTC. This sequence encodes CASSVTGPSSGANVLTF.

This clonotype was seen only a few times. This chain links TRBV7-2 with TRBJ2-1, with 8 bases identical to TRBD2. The CDR3 runs 14 residues. V shed 4 bases and J 7 bases; nucleotides not matched to a gene: 6. Germline V gives CDR1 SGHTA, CDR2 FQGNSA. The CDR3 bases are TGTGCCAGCAGCTCGGGAGGGGGGGAGAATGAGCAGTTCTTC. Protein sequence: CASSSGGGENEQFF.

This clonotype was recorded only once. The J gene is TRBJ1-6, the V gene TRBV10-3; D is possibly TRBD1 (6 bases). Trimming removed 5 bases at V and 6 bases at J, with 14 bases between. The CDR3 length is 15 residues. Germline loops: CDR1 ENHRY, CDR2 SYGVKD. The CDR3 bases are TGTGCCATCAGTAACAGGGAAAAGGGTAATTCACCCCTCCACTTT. This sequence encodes CAISNREKGNSPLHF.

The chain carries TRBV29-1 and TRBJ1-2; tentatively, D is TRBD1 (5 bases). The CDR3 sequence is 12 residues long. V dropped 4 bases and J dropped 8 bases, with 14 bases sitting between them. Per germline, CDR1 SQVTM and CDR2 ANQGSEA. The chain's CDR3 is CSVVSGPGGYTF. The CDR3 DNA follows: TGCAGCGTTGTATCGGGGCCGGGAGGCTACACCTTC.

The J gene is TRBJ2-3, the V gene TRBV2; D might be TRBD1 (6 bases). Germline V CDR1 and CDR2: SNHLY, FYNNEI. This CDR3 has 13 amino acids. Trimming cost V 7 bases and J 6 bases, with 14 bases left between them. CDR3 protein: CASTPPQGDTQYF. The CDR3 DNA reads as TGTGCCAGCACCCCCCCCCAGGGGGATACGCAGTATTTT.

This clonotype was detected only once. The chain combines TRBV10-3 with TRBJ2-1; 7 bases agree with TRBD1. Per the germline V gene, CDR1 is ENHRY and CDR2 is SYGVKD. J was trimmed by 8 bases and V by 6 bases; bases with no gene match: 4. There are 12 residues in the CDR3. DNA of the CDR3: TGTGCCATCAGAGACAGGGTCGATGAGCAGTTCTTC. Its protein product is CAIRDRVDEQFF.

This clonotype turned up a few times. The chain couples TRBV4-3 to TRBJ2-2; 7 bases map to TRBD2. The CDR3 is 14 amino acids. V was pared by 3 bases and J by 5 bases, with 3 bases of the junction left unmatched. CDR1 and CDR2 from the germline V gene are LGHNA and YSLEER. The CDR3 DNA follows: TGCGCCAGCAGCCAGGTGGGAGGGACCGGGGAGCTGTTTTTT. Its translation: CASSQVGGTGELFF.

This chain connects TRBV12-3 or TRBV12-4 to TRBJ1-5, with 7 bases lining up with TRBD1. Germline trimming cut 6 bases from V and 2 bases from J; bases unmatched to any gene: 13. The CDR3 loop spans 17 amino acids. This CDR3 is CASSLVTGTEGNQPQHF. CDR3 DNA: TGTGCCAGCAGCCTCGTGACAGGGACCGAGGGCAATCAGCCCCAGCATTTT.

This clonotype has only a few counts. The CDR3 DNA is TGTGCCAGCAGTTTAGGTCGTGGGCTAGCGGGAACCGGTGAGCAGTTCTTC. Amino acids: CASSLGRGLAGTGEQFF. The genes are TRBV28 and TRBJ2-1; TRBD2 matches at 9 bases. The CDR3 sequence is 17 residues long. The V segment lost 2 bases and the J segment 9 bases; nucleotides outside the gene matches: 14. From germline, CDR1 is MDHEN and CDR2 SYDVKM.

This clonotype was detected ten times or more. The chain couples TRBV29-1 to TRBJ2-7; 10 nucleotides agree with TRBD1. CDR1 and CDR2 (germline): SQVTM, ANQGSEA. The V and J ends lost 7 bases and 6 bases, in that order; junction bases with no gene match: 9. This CDR3 spans 13 amino acids. CDR3 residues: CSGIGTGAGEQYF. As DNA, the CDR3 is TGCAGCGGGATCGGGACAGGGGCGGGCGAGCAGTACTTC.

The rearrangement uses TRBV5-6 and TRBJ1-2; D is unresolved. Germline assignment: CDR1 SGHDT and CDR2 YYEEEE. V was shortened by 3 bases and J by 2 bases, with 8 bases between the two germline ends. The CDR3 has 13 residues. DNA for the CDR3: TGTGCCAGCAGCTCAGACATGAACTATGGCTACACCTTC. Translated, it gives CASSSDMNYGYTF.

This clonotype was observed a handful of times. CDR3 amino acids: CSVEGLGQDEAQYF. The CDR3 DNA follows: TGCAGCGTTGAAGGACTTGGACAGGATGAGGCCCAGTACTTC. The rearrangement uses TRBV29-1 and TRBJ2-5; 7 bases match TRBD1. This CDR3 region has 14 residues. V gave up 1 base and J gave up 9 bases; unmatched junction bases: 11. Germline V gene lookup returns CDR1 SQVTM and CDR2 ANQGSEA.

In this sample, this clonotype turned up a few times. The chain uses TRBV28 and TRBJ2-3, with 10 bases that match TRBD2. There are 17 residues in the CDR3. V was pared by 3 bases and J by 2 bases, with 8 bases of the junction left unmatched. In germline, CDR1 is MDHEN, CDR2 SYDVKM. The CDR3 bases are TGTGCCAGCAGTTTTGGGCTAGCGGGGGACTACACAGATACGCAGTATTTT. Protein product: CASSFGLAGDYTDTQYF.

This clonotype has only a few counts. The gene calls are TRBV30 and TRBJ2-2, with TRBD1 matching 8 bases. V dropped 0 bases and J dropped 5; count of bases not matched to a gene: 8. Germline V CDR1 and CDR2: GTSNPN, SVGIG (reference sequence). CDR3 length: 16 residues. The CDR3 DNA follows: TGTGCCTGGAGTGTACGGTGGACAGGGACGACCGGGGAGCTGTTTTTT. This translates into CAWSVRWTGTTGELFF.

This clonotype was seen a single time. The chain couples TRBV27 to TRBJ1-1; D remains unclear. CDR1 is MNHEY and CDR2 is SMNVEV in the germline V gene (reference sequence). Trimming took off 8 bases at V and 6 bases at J, with 7 bases between the two ends. The CDR3 has 10 residues. CDR3 sequence reads: CASGFPEAFF. DNA of the CDR3: TGTGCCAGCGGGTTCCCTGAAGCTTTCTTT.

J is TRBJ1-1 and V is TRBV20-1, with 8 bases matching TRBD1. The CDR3 covers 15 residues. Unmatched junction bases numbered 8, after V lost 0 bases and J lost 5 bases. Germline V gene data show CDR1 as DFQATT and CDR2 as SNEGSKA (reference sequence). The DNA for the CDR3 is TGCAGTGCTAGAGATCTCCGGACAGGGAAGACTGAAGCTTTCTTT. Translation: CSARDLRTGKTEAFF.

This clonotype was picked up one time. The chain is built from TRBV2 and TRBJ1-4; D is perhaps TRBD1 (5 bases). The germline gives CDR1 SNHLY, CDR2 FYNNEI. This CDR3 contains 12 residues. V lost 6 bases and J 7 bases, leaving 9 bases between the germline ends. The CDR3 spells CASRTTVEKLFF. The DNA for the CDR3 is TGTGCCAGCAGAACGACAGTTGAAAAACTGTTTTTT.

This clonotype was counted once. This chain uses TRBV7-2 with TRBJ2-3; 10 bases are a match to TRBD2. V lost 4 bases and J lost 5; bases outside the gene matches: 6. CDR1 and CDR2 (germline): SGHTA, FQGNSA. The CDR3 is 15 amino acids. The CDR3 coding sequence is TGTGCCAGCAGCTCGAGCGGGAGGGCCATAGATACGCAGTATTTT. It codes for CASSSSGRAIDTQYF.

The V call is TRBV7-9, the J call TRBJ1-6; D is unresolved. The CDR3 contains 15 residues. The germline V and J ends were trimmed by 5 bases and 6 bases, with 14 bases remaining between them. CDR1 is SEHNR and CDR2 is FQNEAQ in the germline V gene (reference sequence). The CDR3 nucleotides are TGTGCCAGCAGCCCGGGGTCGAACGGTAATTCACCCCTCCACTTT. Protein product: CASSPGSNGNSPLHF.

This chain links TRBV5-4 with TRBJ2-1; D possibly corresponds to TRBD2 (5 bases). The V and J ends lost 0 bases and 11 bases respectively, with 9 bases between them. Germline V lookup: CDR1 SGHNT, CDR2 YYREEE (reference sequence). The CDR3 sequence is 12 residues long. CDR3 sequence: CASSLDPGKQFF. As DNA, the CDR3 is TGTGCCAGCAGCTTGGATCCGGGAAAGCAGTTCTTC.

The chain has TRBV27 and TRBJ1-1; D unclear. Trimming shortened V by 7 bases and J by 1 base, and 4 bases separated the two germline ends. The CDR3 length is 11 residues. Germline V CDR1 and CDR2: MNHEY, SMNVEV (reference sequence). CDR3 protein: CASIKNTEAFF. CDR3 DNA sequence: TGTGCCAGCATAAAGAACACTGAAGCTTTCTTT.

This clonotype was found a few times. The V call is TRBV2, the J call TRBJ1-2; D remains unclear. Trimming pared 4 bases from V and 10 bases from J, leaving 10 bases between. The CDR3 sequence is 11 residues long. Germline V CDR1 and CDR2: SNHLY, FYNNEI. CDR3 loop: CASSVDGYYTF. DNA for the CDR3: TGTGCCAGCAGTGTCGACGGATACTACACCTTC.

The V and J genes are TRBV10-3 and TRBJ1-4; D unresolved. The germline V gene has CDR1 ENHRY and CDR2 SYGVKD. Trimming cost V 0 bases and J 3 bases, with 8 bases left between them. The CDR3 has 15 residues. The CDR3 sequence is CAISESRPPNEKLFF. CDR3 nucleotide sequence: TGTGCCATCAGTGAGTCGCGACCGCCTAATGAAAAACTGTTTTTT.

CDR3 residues: CSARVSASDTQYF. CDR3 nucleotides: TGCAGTGCTAGAGTATCGGCTTCGGATACGCAGTATTTT. This chain joins TRBV20-1 and TRBJ2-3, with no clear D. Germline V gene data show CDR1 as DFQATT and CDR2 as SNEGSKA (reference sequence). The CDR3 extends over 13 amino acids. Trimming took off 1 base at V and 6 bases at J, with 11 bases between the two ends.

V usage is TRBV28 and J usage is TRBJ2-1; 11 nucleotides align to TRBD2. J lost 12 bases, V lost 5 bases, and 12 bases had no gene match. The CDR3 runs to 15 residues. Looked up from germline, CDR1 is MDHEN and CDR2 is SYDVKM. The DNA of the CDR3 is TGTGCCAGCAGTGCCGGGACTAGCGGCCTTTTGGGGCAGTTCTTC. As protein: CASSAGTSGLLGQFF.

The chain couples TRBV5-1 to TRBJ2-2; unclear D gene. The CDR3 length is 11 residues. The V end lost 5 bases, the J end lost 5 bases, and 4 bases lay between the germline ends. The germline V gene has CDR1 SGHRS and CDR2 YFSETQ. The CDR3 DNA reads TGCGCCAGCAGGGGGACCGGGGAGCTGTTTTTT. Its translation: CASRGTGELFF.